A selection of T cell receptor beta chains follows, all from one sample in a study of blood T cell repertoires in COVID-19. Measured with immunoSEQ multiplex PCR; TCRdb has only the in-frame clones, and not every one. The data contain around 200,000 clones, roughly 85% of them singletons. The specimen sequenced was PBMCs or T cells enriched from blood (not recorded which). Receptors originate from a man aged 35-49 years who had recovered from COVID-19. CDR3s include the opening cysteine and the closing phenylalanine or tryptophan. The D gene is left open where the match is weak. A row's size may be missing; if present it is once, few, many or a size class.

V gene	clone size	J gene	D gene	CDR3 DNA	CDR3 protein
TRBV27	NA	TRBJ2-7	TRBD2	TGTGCCAGCAGTTTAGTGGGAGGGCCCTACGAGCAGTACTTC	CASSLVGGPYEQYF
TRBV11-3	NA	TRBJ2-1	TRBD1	TGTGCCAGCAGCTTAGATCGACCCGGGACAGGGGTCGATGAGCAGTTCTTC	CASSLDRPGTGVDEQFF
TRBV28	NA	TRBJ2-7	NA	TGTGCCAGCAGTTATGCCCCGACAGCGCGCTACGAGCAGTACTTC	CASSYAPTARYEQYF
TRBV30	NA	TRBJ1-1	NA	TGTGCCTGGAGTGGAGAGAGCAGGACTGAAGCTTTCTTT	CAWSGESRTEAFF
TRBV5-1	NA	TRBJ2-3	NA	TGCGCCAGCAGCTTGGTGGACGGGAGAACAGATACGCAGTATTTT	CASSLVDGRTDTQYF
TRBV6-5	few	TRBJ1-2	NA	TGTGCCAGCGCCCCGGCGGGGGGCGGGTATGGCTACACCTTC	CASAPAGGGYGYTF
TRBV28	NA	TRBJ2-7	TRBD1	TGTGCCAGCAGTTTAAGGGGGCCATACTACGAGCAGTACTTC	CASSLRGPYYEQYF
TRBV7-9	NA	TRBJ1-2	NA	TGTGCCAGCAGCTCGTCGACAGGTATAGGATATGGCTACACCTTC	CASSSSTGIGYGYTF
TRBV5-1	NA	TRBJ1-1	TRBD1	TGCGCCAGCAGCTCAGGGGGAAAGACTGAAGCTTTCTTT	CASSSGGKTEAFF
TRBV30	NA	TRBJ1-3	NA	TGTGCCTGGCTTTTGGACCGAGGGAACACCATATATTTT	CAWLLDRGNTIYF
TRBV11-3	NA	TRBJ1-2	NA	TGTGCCAGCAGCTTAGGTACTTATGGCTACACCTTC	CASSLGTYGYTF
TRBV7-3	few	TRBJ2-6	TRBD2	TGTGCCAGCAGCCCAGGGACTAGCGGGGGAAGCTCTGGGGCCAACGTCCTGACTTTC	CASSPGTSGGSSGANVLTF
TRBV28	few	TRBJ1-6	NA	TGTGCCAGCCGGACCGGGGGGGGGCGGTCACCCCTCCACTTT	CASRTGGGRSPLHF
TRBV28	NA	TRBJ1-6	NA	TGTGCCAGCAGTACTAGGAGGCCCTATTCACCCCTCCACTTT	CASSTRRPYSPLHF
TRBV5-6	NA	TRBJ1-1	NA	TGTGCCAGCAGCCTCGCGGCTGAAGCTTTCTTT	CASSLAAEAFF
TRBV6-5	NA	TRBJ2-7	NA	TGTGCCAGCCAAACAGGGAAGGAGGAGCAGTACTTC	CASQTGKEEQYF
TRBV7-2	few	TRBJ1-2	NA	TGTGCCAGCAGCCAAGCGGGACCGCCGCTAGACTATGGCTACACCTTC	CASSQAGPPLDYGYTF
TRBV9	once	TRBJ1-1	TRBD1	TGTGCCAGCAGCAGACAGGGACAGAACACTGAAGCTTTCTTT	CASSRQGQNTEAFF
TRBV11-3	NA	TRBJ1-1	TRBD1	TGTGCCAGCAGCTCTCCGGGACAGGGGATCACTGAAGCTTTCTTT	CASSSPGQGITEAFF
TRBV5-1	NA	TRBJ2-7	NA	TGCGCCAGCTCCCCTCTGGGACACTCCTACGAGCAGTACTTC	CASSPLGHSYEQYF
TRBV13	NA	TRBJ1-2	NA	TGTGCCAGCAGCCGACAGGACCTCTTTTATGGCTACACCTTC	CASSRQDLFYGYTF
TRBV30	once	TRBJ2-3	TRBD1	TGTGCCCAAAACAGGGGGTACGATACGCAGTATTTT	CAQNRGYDTQYF
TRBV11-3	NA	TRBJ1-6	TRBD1	TGTGCCAGCAGAAGACAGGGGAATCCTTCACCCCTCCACTTT	CASRRQGNPSPLHF
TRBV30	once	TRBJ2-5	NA	TGTGCCTGGAGCCAAGGAGGTGAGACCCAGTACTTC	CAWSQGGETQYF
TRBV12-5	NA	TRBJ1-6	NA	TGTGCTAGTGGTTTGGAGCAGGTTTCACCCCTCCACTTT	CASGLEQVSPLHF
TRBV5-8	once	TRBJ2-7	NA	TGTGCCAGCAGCCGGAGGCAGCGCGGGGCCGAGCAGTACTTC	CASSRRQRGAEQYF
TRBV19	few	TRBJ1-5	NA	TGTGCCAGTAGTTGGGGGGAGAGGGCAGCCAATCAGCCCCAGCATTTT	CASSWGERAANQPQHF
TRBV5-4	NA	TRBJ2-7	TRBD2	TGTGCCAGCAGCTTGGCTAGCGGGACCGTGCCCTCCTACGAGCAGTACTTC	CASSLASGTVPSYEQYF
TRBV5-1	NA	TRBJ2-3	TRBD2	TGCGCCAGCAGCTTGGCCGGGAGGGCGGATACGCAGTATTTT	CASSLAGRADTQYF
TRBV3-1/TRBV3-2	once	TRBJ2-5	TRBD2	TGTGCCAGCAGCCATAGCGGGGAAGAGACCCAGTACTTC	CASSHSGEETQYF
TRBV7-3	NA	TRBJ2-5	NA	TGTGCCAGCAGCCCCGGGGTTCAAGAGACCCAGTACTTC	CASSPGVQETQYF
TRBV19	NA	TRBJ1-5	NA	TGTGCCAGTAGTATGGAGGGGGGGAATCAGCCCCAGCATTTT	CASSMEGGNQPQHF
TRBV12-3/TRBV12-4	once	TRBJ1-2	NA	TGTGCCAGCAGCCGCTATGTTGGCTACACCTTC	CASSRYVGYTF